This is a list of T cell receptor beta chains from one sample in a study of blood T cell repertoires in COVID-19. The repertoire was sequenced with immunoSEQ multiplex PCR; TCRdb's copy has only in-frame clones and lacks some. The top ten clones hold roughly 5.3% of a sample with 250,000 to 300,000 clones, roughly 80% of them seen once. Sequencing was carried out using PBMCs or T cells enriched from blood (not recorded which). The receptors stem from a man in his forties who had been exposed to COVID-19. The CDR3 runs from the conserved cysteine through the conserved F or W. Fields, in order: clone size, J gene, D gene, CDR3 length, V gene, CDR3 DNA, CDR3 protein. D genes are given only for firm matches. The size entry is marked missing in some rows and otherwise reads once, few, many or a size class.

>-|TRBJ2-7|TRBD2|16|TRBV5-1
TGCGCCAGCAGCCTAAGTAGTCCAGCGGGAGAGTACGAGCAGTACTTC
CASSLSSPAGEYEQYF
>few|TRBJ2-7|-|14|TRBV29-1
TGCAGCACTGGGGGAGGCAGTAGCTCCTACGAGCAGTACTTC
CSTGGGSSSYEQYF
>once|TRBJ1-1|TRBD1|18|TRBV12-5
TGTGCTAGTGAGCTCTTAGGGACAGCTATAAGGGGGAACACCGAAGCTTTCTTT
CASELLGTAIRGNTEAFF
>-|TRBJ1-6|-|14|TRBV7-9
TGTGCCAGCAGCTCGACAGGTACCGATTCACCCCTCCACTTT
CASSSTGTDSPLHF
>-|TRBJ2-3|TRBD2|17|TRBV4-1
TGCGCCAGCAGCCAAGATCCTCCGACTAGCATAAAAGATACGCAGTATTTT
CASSQDPPTSIKDTQYF
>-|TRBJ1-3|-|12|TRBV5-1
TGCGCCAGCAGCTCAACAGCGGACACCATATATTTT
CASSSTADTIYF
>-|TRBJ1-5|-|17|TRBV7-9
TGTGCCAGCAGCATCTCACAAGGGGGGGGATGGAATCAGCCCCAGCATTTT
CASSISQGGGWNQPQHF
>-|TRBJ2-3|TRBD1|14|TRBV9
TGTGCCAGCAGCGTAGGGACAGGAGGAGATACGCAGTATTTT
CASSVGTGGDTQYF
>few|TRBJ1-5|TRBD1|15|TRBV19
TGTGTGAGTAGTCAGGGACAGTATAGCAATCAGCCCCAGCATTTT
CVSSQGQYSNQPQHF
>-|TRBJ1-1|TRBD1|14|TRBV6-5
TGTGCCAGCGAAGCGGGACAGGGGATACGTATGGCTTTCTTT
CASEAGQGIRMAFF
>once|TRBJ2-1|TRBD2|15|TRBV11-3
TGTGCCAGCAGCTTAGATGCGGGAGACGGCAATGAGCAGTTCTTC
CASSLDAGDGNEQFF
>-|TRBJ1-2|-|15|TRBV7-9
TGTGCCAGCAGCCCCTCGGGTGAGGGAAGCTTTGGCTACACCTTC
CASSPSGEGSFGYTF
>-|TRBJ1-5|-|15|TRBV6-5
TGTGCCAGCAGTTACTCGTTCGGAAGGGGACAGCCCCAGCATTTT
CASSYSFGRGQPQHF
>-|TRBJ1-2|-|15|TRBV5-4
TGTGCCAGCAGCGCTGCCGGTCGAGATCATTATGGCTACACCTTC
CASSAAGRDHYGYTF
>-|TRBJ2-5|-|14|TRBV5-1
TGCGCCAGCAGCGGGGAGATTCGAAAAGAGACCCAGTACTTC
CASSGEIRKETQYF
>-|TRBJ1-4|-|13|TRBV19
TGTGCCAGTAGTCTCGTAGCTAATGAAAAACTGTTTTTT
CASSLVANEKLFF
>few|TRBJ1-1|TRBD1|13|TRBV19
TGTGCCAGCGACAGGGGGTTGAACACTGAAGCTTTCTTT
CASDRGLNTEAFF
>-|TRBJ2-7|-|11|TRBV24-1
TGTGCCGCCCCAACGGACTGGGAGCAGTACTTC
CAAPTDWEQYF
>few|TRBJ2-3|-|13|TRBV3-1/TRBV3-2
TGTGCCAGCAGCCAAGGTCCTCCAGATACGCAGTATTTT
CASSQGPPDTQYF
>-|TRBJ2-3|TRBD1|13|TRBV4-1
TGCGCCAGCTGGACAGGGATTGGAGATACGCAGTATTTT
CASWTGIGDTQYF
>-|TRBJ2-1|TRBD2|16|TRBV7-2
TGTGCCAGCAGCTCACGAAGGACTAGACCGAGCAATGAGCAGTTCTTC
CASSSRRTRPSNEQFF
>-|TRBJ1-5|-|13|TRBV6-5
TGTGCCAGCAGTCTTTCAGGGGACCAGCCCCAGCATTTT
CASSLSGDQPQHF
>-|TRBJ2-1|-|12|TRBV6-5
TGTGCCAGCAGACTACCGGGGGATGAGCAGTTCTTC
CASRLPGDEQFF
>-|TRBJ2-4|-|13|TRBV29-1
TGCAGCGTTCCAGGGGCCGGGATGTTGGGTCAGTACTTC
CSVPGAGMLGQYF
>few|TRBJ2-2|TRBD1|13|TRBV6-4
TGTGCCAGCAGGGGACAGGGGACCGGGGAGCTGTTTTTT
CASRGQGTGELFF
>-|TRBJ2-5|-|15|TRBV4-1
TGCGCCCCCAGCCGGCCGGGGCAGGGGCAAGAGACCCAGTACTTC
CAPSRPGQGQETQYF
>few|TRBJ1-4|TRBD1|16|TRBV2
TGTGCCAGCGGCCGGACAGGGGGTTCCACTAATGAAAAACTGTTTTTT
CASGRTGGSTNEKLFF
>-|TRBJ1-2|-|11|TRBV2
TGTGCCAGCAGTGATGGACTCGGCTACACCTTC
CASSDGLGYTF